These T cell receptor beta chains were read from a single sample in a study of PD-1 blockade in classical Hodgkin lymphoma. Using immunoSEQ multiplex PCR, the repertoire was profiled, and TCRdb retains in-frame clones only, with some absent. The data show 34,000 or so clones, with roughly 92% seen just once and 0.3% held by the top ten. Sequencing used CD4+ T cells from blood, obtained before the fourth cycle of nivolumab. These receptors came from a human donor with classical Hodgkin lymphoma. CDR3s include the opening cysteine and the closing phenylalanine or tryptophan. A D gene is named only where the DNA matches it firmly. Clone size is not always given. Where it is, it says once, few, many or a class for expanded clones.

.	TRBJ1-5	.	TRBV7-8	CASSPTPTGFEPQHF	TGTGCCAGCAGCCCGACCCCCACAGGGTTTGAGCCCCAGCATTTT
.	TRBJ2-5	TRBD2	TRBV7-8	CASSSGTSYETQYF	TGTGCCAGCAGCTCCGGGACTAGCTATGAGACCCAGTACTTC
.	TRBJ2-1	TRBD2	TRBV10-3	CAISGAGETYNEQFF	TGTGCCATCAGTGGAGCGGGAGAGACCTACAATGAGCAGTTCTTC
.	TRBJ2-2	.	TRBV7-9	CASSPRGLERRETGELFF	TGTGCCAGCAGCCCCCGGGGTTTGGAGCGGAGAGAGACCGGGGAGCTGTTTTTT
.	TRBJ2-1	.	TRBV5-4	CATLSRYSGSKKYNEQFF	TGTGCCACCCTAAGCCGTTATAGCGGCTCAAAGAAATACAATGAGCAGTTCTTC
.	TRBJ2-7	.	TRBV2	CASRERWSYEQYF	TGTGCCAGCAGGGAGCGATGGTCCTACGAGCAGTACTTC
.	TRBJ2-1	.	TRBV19	CASRVKGPTNPGRGEQFF	TGTGCCAGTAGAGTGAAGGGGCCCACCAACCCGGGACGGGGTGAGCAGTTCTTC
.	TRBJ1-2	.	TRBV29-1	CSVDLALSYTF	TGCAGCGTTGACCTCGCGCTATCCTACACCTTC
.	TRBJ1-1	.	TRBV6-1	CASSEGPLSNTEAFF	TGTGCCAGCAGTGAAGGCCCCTTGTCCAACACTGAAGCTTTCTTT
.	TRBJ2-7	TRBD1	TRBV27	CASSSGQDRYEQYF	TGTGCCAGCAGTTCCGGACAGGACCGCTACGAGCAGTACTTC
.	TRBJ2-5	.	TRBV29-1	CSVHLWETQYF	TGCAGCGTCCACCTATGGGAGACCCAGTACTTC
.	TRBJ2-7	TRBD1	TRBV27	CASSPGQGIYSEQYF	TGTGCCAGCAGTCCCGGACAGGGAATTTATTCCGAGCAGTACTTC
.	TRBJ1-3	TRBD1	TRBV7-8	CASSLRGQQGNTIYF	TGTGCCAGCAGCCTCAGGGGGCAGCAAGGAAACACCATATATTTT
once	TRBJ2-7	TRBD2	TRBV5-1	CASSDTSGTSYEQYF	TGCGCCAGCAGCGACACTAGCGGTACCTCCTACGAGCAGTACTTC
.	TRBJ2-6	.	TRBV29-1	CSPPGQAATSGANVLTF	TGCAGCCCCCCCGGGCAGGCAGCCACCTCTGGGGCCAACGTCCTGACTTTC
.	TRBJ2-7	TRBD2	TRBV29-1	CSVFGVGRTSGTNEQYF	TGCAGCGTGTTTGGGGTGGGGCGGACTAGCGGGACCAACGAGCAGTACTTC
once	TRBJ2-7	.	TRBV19	CASKTKADTYEQYF	TGTGCCAGTAAAACGAAGGCGGATACCTACGAGCAGTACTTC
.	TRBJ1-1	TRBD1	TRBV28	CASSYRGVAFF	TGTGCCAGCAGTTACAGGGGGGTAGCTTTCTTT
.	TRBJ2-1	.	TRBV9	CASSVEATTYNEQFF	TGTGCCAGCAGCGTAGAGGCCACCACCTACAATGAGCAGTTCTTC
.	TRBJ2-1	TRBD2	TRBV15	CATSRPETSGFSEQFF	TGTGCCACCAGCAGGCCGGAGACTAGCGGGTTTAGTGAGCAGTTCTTC
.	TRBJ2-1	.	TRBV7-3	CASSLSGGPYNEQFF	TGTGCCAGCAGCTTAAGCGGGGGCCCATACAATGAGCAGTTCTTC
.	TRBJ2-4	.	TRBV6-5	CASSYSGQPIQYF	TGTGCCAGCAGTTACTCTGGACAGCCCATTCAGTACTTC
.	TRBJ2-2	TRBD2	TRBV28	CASSLAGGDTGELFF	TGTGCCAGCAGTTTAGCGGGAGGTGACACCGGGGAGCTGTTTTTT
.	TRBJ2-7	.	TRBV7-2	CASRIVPETGEQYF	TGTGCCAGCAGAATCGTACCCGAGACAGGCGAGCAGTACTTC
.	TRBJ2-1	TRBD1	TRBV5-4	CASSPHRGPLYNEQFF	TGTGCCAGCAGCCCCCACAGGGGTCCTCTTTACAATGAGCAGTTCTTC
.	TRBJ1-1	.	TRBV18	CASSPYQGTEAFF	TGTGCCAGCTCACCATACCAGGGGACTGAAGCTTTCTTT
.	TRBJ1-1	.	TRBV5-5	CASSRAPGPRNTEAFF	TGTGCCAGCAGCAGGGCTCCGGGACCGCGGAACACTGAAGCTTTCTTT
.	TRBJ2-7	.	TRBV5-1	CASSNLGGTYEQYF	TGCGCCAGCAGCAATCTGGGAGGAACCTACGAGCAGTACTTC
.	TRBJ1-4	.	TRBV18	CASSPLPDTGLGEKLFF	TGTGCCAGCTCACCTTTACCGGACACAGGGTTGGGTGAAAAACTGTTTTTT
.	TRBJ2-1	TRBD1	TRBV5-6	CASREETGGPVNEQFF	TGTGCCAGCAGGGAAGAGACAGGGGGCCCGGTCAATGAGCAGTTCTTC
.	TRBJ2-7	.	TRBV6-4	CASSDGFVWGRKYEQYF	TGTGCCAGCAGTGACGGTTTTGTGTGGGGGCGCAAGTACGAGCAGTACTTC
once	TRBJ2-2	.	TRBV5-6	CASSSNRAQNTGELFF	TGTGCCAGCAGCTCCAACAGGGCGCAGAACACCGGGGAGCTGTTTTTT
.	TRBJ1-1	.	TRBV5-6	CASSFRGGSNTEAFF	TGTGCCAGCAGCTTTCGGGGGGGATCGAACACTGAAGCTTTCTTT
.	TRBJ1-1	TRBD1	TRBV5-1	CASSLAETGVNTEAFF	TGCGCCAGCAGCTTGGCGGAAACAGGGGTGAACACTGAAGCTTTCTTT
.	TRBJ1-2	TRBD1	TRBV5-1	CASSLGQGDGYTF	TGCGCCAGCAGCTTGGGACAGGGGGATGGCTACACCTTC
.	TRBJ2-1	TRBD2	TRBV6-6	CASSYSASGRVWEQFF	TGTGCCAGCAGTTACTCGGCTAGCGGGAGGGTTTGGGAGCAGTTCTTC
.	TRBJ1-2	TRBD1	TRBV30	CAWSPRQGRANYGYTF	TGTGCCTGGAGTCCCCGACAGGGTAGGGCTAACTATGGCTACACCTTC
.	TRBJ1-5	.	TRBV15	CATSREGTRVGQPQHF	TGTGCCACCAGCAGAGAGGGTACAAGGGTAGGCCAGCCCCAGCATTTT
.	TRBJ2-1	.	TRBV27	CASSLLSGRISNEQFF	TGTGCCAGCAGTTTATTAAGCGGTCGCATTAGCAATGAGCAGTTCTTC
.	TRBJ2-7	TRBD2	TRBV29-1	CSVRREGLEQYF	TGCAGCGTCCGGCGGGAGGGCCTCGAGCAGTACTTC
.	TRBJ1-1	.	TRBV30	CAWTTGEGAFF	TGTGCCTGGACGACTGGGGAGGGAGCTTTCTTT
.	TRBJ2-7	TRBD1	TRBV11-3	CASSLSGTGAYEQYF	TGTGCCAGCAGCTTGTCCGGGACAGGGGCATACGAGCAGTACTTC
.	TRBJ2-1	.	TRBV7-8	CASSFKPVDYNEQFF	TGTGCCAGCAGCTTTAAGCCGGTCGACTACAATGAGCAGTTCTTC
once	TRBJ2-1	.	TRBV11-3	CASSFANEQFF	TGTGCCAGCAGCTTTGCCAATGAGCAGTTCTTC
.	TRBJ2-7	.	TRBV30	CAWSERHEQYF	TGTGCCTGGAGTGAACGGCACGAGCAGTACTTC
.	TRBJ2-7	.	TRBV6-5	CASSYSRDPSYEQYF	TGTGCCAGCAGTTACTCGAGGGACCCCTCCTACGAGCAGTACTTC
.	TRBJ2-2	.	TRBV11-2	CASSLLSSTGELFF	TGTGCCAGCAGCTTACTGTCAAGTACCGGGGAGCTGTTTTTT
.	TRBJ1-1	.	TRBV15	CATSRDLAAGTNTEAFF	TGTGCCACCAGCAGAGATCTGGCAGCCGGGACGAACACTGAAGCTTTCTTT
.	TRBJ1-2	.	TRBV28	CASSLSILGGADGYTF	TGTGCCAGCAGTTTATCAATCCTGGGGGGGGCAGATGGCTACACCTTC
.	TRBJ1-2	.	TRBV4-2	CASSQDVGEDYGYTF	TGTGCCAGCAGCCAAGATGTTGGGGAGGACTATGGCTACACCTTC
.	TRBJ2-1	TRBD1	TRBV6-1	CASSGTGGYNEQFF	TGTGCCAGCAGCGGGACAGGGGGATACAATGAGCAGTTCTTC